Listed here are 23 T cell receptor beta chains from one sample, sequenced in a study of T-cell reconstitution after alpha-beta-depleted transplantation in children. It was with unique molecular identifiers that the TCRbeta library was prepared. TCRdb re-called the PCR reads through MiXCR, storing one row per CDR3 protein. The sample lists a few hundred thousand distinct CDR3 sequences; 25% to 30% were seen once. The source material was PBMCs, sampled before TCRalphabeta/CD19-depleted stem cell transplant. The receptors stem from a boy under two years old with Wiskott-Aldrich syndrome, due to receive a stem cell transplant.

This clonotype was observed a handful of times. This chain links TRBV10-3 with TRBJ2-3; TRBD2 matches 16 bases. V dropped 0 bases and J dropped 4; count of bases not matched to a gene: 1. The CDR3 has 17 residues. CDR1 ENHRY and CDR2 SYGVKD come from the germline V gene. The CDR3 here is CAISESGTSGRADTQYF. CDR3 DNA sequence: TGTGCCATCAGTGAGTCGGGGACTAGCGGGAGGGCAGATACGCAGTATTTT.

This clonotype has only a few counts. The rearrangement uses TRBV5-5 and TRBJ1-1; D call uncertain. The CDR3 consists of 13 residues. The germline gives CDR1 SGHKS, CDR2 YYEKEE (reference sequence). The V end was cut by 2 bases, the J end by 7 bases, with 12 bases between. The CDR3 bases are TGTGCCAGCAGCTTCTTTATAGGCAGTGAAGCTTTCTTT. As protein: CASSFFIGSEAFF. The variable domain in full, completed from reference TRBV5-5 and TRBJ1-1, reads DAGVTQSPTHLIKTRGQQVTLRCSPISGHKSVSWYQQVLGQGPQFIFQYYEKEERGRGNFPDRFSARQFPNYSSELNVNALLLGDSALYLCASSFFIGSEAFFGQGTRLTVV.

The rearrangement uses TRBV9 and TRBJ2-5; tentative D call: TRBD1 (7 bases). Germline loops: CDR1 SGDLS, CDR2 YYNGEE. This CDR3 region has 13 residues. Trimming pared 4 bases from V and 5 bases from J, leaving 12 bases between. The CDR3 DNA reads TGTGCCAGCAGCATGCCAGGGGGGGAGACCCAGTACTTC. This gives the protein CASSMPGGETQYF.

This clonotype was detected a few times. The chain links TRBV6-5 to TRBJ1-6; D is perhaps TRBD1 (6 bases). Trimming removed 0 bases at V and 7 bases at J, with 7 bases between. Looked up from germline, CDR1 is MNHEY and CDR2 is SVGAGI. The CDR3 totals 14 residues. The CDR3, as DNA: TGTGCCAGCAGTTACTCGGGACAAAATTCACCCCTCCACTTT. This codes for CASSYSGQNSPLHF.

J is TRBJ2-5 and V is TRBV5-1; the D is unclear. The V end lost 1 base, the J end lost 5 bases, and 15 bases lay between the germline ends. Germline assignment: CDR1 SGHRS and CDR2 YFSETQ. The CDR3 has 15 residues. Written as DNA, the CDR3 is TGCGCCAGCAGCTTGAGCAGGTCAATGGGGGAGACCCAGTACTTC. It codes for CASSLSRSMGETQYF.

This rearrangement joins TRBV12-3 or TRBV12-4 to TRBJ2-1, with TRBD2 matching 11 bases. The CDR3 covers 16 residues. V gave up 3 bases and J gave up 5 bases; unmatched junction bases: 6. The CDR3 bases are TGTGCCAGCAGTTTGAGGACTAGCGGGCGCAACAATGAGCAGTTCTTC. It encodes CASSLRTSGRNNEQFF.

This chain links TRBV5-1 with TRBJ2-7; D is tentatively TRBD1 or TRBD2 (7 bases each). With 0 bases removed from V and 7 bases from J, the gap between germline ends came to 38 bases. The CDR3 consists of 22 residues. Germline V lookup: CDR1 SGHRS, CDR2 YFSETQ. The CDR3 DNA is TGCGCCAGCAGCTTGGGGGACAGAATAACTGCGGGAGATATTCGGGGGAGAAGGGAGCAGTACTTC. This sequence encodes CASSLGDRITAGDIRGRREQYF.

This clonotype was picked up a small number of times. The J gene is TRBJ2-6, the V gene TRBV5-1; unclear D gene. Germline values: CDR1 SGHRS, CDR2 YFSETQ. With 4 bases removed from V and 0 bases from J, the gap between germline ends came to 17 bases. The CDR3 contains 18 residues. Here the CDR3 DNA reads TGCGCCAGCAGCCGTGAGTTCGGTCAGTTCTCTGGGGCCAACGTCCTGACTTTC. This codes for CASSREFGQFSGANVLTF. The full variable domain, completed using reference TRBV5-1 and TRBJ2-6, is KAGVTQTPRYLIKTRGQQVTLSCSPISGHRSVSWYQQTPGQGLQFLFEYFSETQRNKGNFPGRFSGRQFSNSRSEMNVSTLELGDSALYLCASSREFGQFSGANVLTFGAGSRLTVL.

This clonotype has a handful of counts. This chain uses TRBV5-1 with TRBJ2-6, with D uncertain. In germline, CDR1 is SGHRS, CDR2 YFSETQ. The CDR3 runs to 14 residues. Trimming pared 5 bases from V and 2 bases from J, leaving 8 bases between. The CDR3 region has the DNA TGCGCCAGCAGACAAGAGGCTGGGGCCAACGTCCTGACTTTC. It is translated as CASRQEAGANVLTF.

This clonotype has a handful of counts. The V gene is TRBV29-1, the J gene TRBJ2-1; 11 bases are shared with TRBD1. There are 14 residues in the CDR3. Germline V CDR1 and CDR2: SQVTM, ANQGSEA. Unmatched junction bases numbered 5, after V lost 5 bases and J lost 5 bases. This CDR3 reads CSVLGQGADNEQFF. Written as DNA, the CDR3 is TGCAGCGTTCTAGGACAGGGGGCGGACAATGAGCAGTTCTTC.

CDR3 DNA: TGTGCCAGCAGCTTAGCTTCTTTCGGCGGCTTATCTTCCAATGAGCAGTTCTTC. Its translation is CASSLASFGGLSSNEQFF. The chain has TRBV11-1 and TRBJ2-1; D unclear. V shed 0 bases and J shed 6 bases, with 21 bases lying between them. Per germline, CDR1 SGHAT and CDR2 FQDESV (reference sequence). The CDR3 extends over 18 amino acids.

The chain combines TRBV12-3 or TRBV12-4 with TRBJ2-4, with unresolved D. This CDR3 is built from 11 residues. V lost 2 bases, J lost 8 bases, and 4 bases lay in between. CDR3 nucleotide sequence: TGTGCCAGCAGTTTAAGAGACATTCAGTACTTC. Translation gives CASSLRDIQYF.

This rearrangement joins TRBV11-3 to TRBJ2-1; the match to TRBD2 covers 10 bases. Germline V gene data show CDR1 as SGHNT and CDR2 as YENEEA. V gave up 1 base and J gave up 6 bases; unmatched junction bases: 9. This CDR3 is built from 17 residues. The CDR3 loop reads CASSLGGLAGAFNEQFF. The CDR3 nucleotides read TGTGCCAGCAGCTTAGGCGGGCTAGCGGGAGCGTTCAATGAGCAGTTCTTC.

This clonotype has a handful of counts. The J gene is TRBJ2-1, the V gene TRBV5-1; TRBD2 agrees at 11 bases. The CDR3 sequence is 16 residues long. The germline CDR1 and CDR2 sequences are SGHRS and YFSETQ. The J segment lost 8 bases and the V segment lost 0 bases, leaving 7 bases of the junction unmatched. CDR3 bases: TGCGCCAGCAGCTTGGACCTAGCGGGAGGAGGGGATGAGCAGTTCTTC. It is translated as CASSLDLAGGGDEQFF.

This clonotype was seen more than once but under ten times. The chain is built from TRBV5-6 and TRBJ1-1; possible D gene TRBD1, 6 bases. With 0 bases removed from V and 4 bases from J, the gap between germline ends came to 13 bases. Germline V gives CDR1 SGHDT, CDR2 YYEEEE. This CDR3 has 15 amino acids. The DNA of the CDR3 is TGTGCCAGCAGCTTGGCCTGGGGGCGGGCCACTGAAGCTTTCTTT. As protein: CASSLAWGRATEAFF.

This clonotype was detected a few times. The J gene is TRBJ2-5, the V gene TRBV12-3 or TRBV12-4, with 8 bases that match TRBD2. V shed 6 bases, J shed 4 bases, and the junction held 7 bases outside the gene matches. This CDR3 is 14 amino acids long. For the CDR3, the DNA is TGTGCCAGCAGCTATGGACGGGAGGGAGAGACCCAGTACTTC. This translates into CASSYGREGETQYF.

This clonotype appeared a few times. The CDR3 sequence is CASSGQGVYYNEQFF. The CDR3 bases are TGCGCCAGCAGCGGACAGGGGGTATACTACAATGAGCAGTTCTTC. The V and J genes are TRBV5-1 and TRBJ2-1, with 10 nucleotides matching TRBD1. V lost 4 bases, J lost 3 bases, and 4 bases stayed unmatched. The germline CDR1 and CDR2 sequences are SGHRS and YFSETQ. The CDR3 is made up of 15 amino acids.

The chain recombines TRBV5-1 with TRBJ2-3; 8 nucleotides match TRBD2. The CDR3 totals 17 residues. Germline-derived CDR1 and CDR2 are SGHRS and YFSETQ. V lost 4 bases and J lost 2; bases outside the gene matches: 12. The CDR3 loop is CASSPALLAEITDTQYF. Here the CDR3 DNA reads TGCGCCAGCAGCCCCGCCTTACTAGCGGAAATCACAGATACGCAGTATTTT.

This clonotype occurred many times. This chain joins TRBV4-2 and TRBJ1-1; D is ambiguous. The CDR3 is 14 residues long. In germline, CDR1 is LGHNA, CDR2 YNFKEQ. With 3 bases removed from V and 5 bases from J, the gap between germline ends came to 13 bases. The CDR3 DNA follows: TGTGCCAGCAGCCATGATTTGGGAGGTACTGAAGCTTTCTTT. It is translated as CASSHDLGGTEAFF.

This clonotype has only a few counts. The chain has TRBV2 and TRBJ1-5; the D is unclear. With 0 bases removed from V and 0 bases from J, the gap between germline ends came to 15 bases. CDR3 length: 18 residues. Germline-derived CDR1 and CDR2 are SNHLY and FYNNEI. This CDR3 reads CASSEALLATVSNQPQHF. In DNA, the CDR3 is TGTGCCAGCAGTGAAGCGCTTCTGGCGACCGTTAGCAATCAGCCCCAGCATTTT.

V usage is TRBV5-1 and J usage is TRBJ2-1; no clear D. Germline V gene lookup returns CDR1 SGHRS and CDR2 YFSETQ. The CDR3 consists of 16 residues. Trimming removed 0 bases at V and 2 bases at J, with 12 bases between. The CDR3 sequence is CASSLVSRGTYNEQFF. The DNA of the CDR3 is TGCGCCAGCAGCTTGGTATCTCGCGGAACCTACAATGAGCAGTTCTTC.

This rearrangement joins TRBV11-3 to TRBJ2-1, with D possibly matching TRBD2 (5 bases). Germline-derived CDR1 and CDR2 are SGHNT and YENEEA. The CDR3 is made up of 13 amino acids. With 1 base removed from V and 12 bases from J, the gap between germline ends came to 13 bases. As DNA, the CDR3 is TGTGCCAGCAGCTTAGGGGTGGAGGCTGCGCAGTTCTTC. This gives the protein CASSLGVEAAQFF.

The CDR3 loop is CASSLVPASTYEQYF. The CDR3 DNA reads as TGTGCCAGCAGCTTGGTGCCAGCTAGCACCTACGAGCAGTACTTC. The rearrangement links TRBV5-5 to TRBJ2-7; tentatively, D is TRBD2 (5 bases). CDR1 and CDR2 from the germline V gene are SGHKS and YYEKEE (reference sequence). CDR3 size: 15 residues. The V end was cut by 0 bases, the J end by 2 bases, with 12 bases between. The entire variable domain, with the rest obtained from reference TRBV5-5 and TRBJ2-7, is as follows: DAGVTQSPTHLIKTRGQQVTLRCSPISGHKSVSWYQQVLGQGPQFIFQYYEKEERGRGNFPDRFSARQFPNYSSELNVNALLLGDSALYLCASSLVPASTYEQYFGPGTRLTVT.